The rows below give T cell receptor beta chains drawn from one sample of a study of T cell responses to AZD1222 COVID-19 vaccine. Repertoires were generated with immunoSEQ multiplex PCR, while TCRdb's copy carries only in-frame clones and drops some. The table records roughly 150,000 clones, about 92% of them present only once. The specimen comprised peripheral blood, sampled on day 0 of AZD1222 vaccination. These receptors came from an adult in good health. Each CDR3 is given without its conserved first and last residue. Fields, in order: clone size, D gene, J gene, V gene, CDR3 protein. A D gene is named only where the DNA matches it firmly. Size tells how often a clone was seen (once, few, many) or the class of an expanded clone, and some rows leave it out.

-,-,TRBJ1-2,TRBV4-2,ASSPRGGDNDVNYGYT
-,TRBD1,TRBJ2-4,TRBV12-3/TRBV12-4,ASRQGADIQY
-,-,TRBJ1-2,TRBV5-6,ASSYQSGHYGYT
-,TRBD1,TRBJ1-1,TRBV12-5,ASGIRGLKVNTEAF
-,-,TRBJ1-6,TRBV6-1,ASSEGVRYYNSPLH
-,-,TRBJ1-1,TRBV12-3/TRBV12-4,ASSWAVNTEAF
-,-,TRBJ1-3,TRBV7-2,ASSLLRLGKDLSGNTIY
-,-,TRBJ1-1,TRBV6-4,ASTQGASEAF
-,-,TRBJ2-7,TRBV5-1,ASSLMTGSEQY
once,-,TRBJ1-3,TRBV2,ASKGFSGNTIY
-,-,TRBJ1-2,TRBV11-3,ASSLGPSYGYT
-,-,TRBJ2-1,TRBV3-1/TRBV3-2,ASSQVGRISENEQF
-,TRBD1,TRBJ1-1,TRBV3-1/TRBV3-2,ASSHAGGDGAF
-,-,TRBJ2-7,TRBV5-4,ASSFPGDTYEQY
-,-,TRBJ1-5,TRBV19,ASNEVRNQPQH
-,-,TRBJ1-5,TRBV5-6,ASSLRWGQPQH
-,TRBD1,TRBJ1-5,TRBV7-2,ASSSTGSGQPQH
once,TRBD1,TRBJ1-4,TRBV3-1/TRBV3-2,ASSQGQGANEKLF
-,-,TRBJ1-2,TRBV7-8,ASSPQEAGIYGYT
-,-,TRBJ2-2,TRBV6-5,ASSLEANTGELF
-,-,TRBJ1-6,TRBV19,ASMTGRGANSPLH
-,-,TRBJ1-5,TRBV4-1,ASSQVSGEGQPQH
-,-,TRBJ2-6,TRBV15,ATSQDSSGANVLT
-,-,TRBJ1-4,TRBV4-1,ASSQGPGTGES